Reported below is one T cell receptor (beta chain). The data were taken from a study of OX40 agonist ivuxolimab in advanced cancers. Study-level background: Ivuxolimab, an antibody that agonizes OX40 (CD134), was administered to the patients. Hepatocellular carcinoma, melanoma, renal cell or head and neck cancer occurred in dose-escalation patients.

Measured with immunoSEQ multiplex PCR; TCRdb has only the in-frame clones, and not every one. Among almost 85,000 clones, about 91% were seen once, and the ten largest hold less than 0.2%. J was trimmed by 6 bases and V by 7 bases; bases with no gene match: 19. The V gene's germline CDR1 is MDHEN and CDR2 SYDVKM. The CDR3 is 17 amino acids. The receptor was isolated from an adult with an advanced solid tumor such as melanoma, head and neck, liver or kidney cancer. The chain recombines TRBV28 with TRBJ1-2, with 8 nucleotides matching TRBD1. The sequencing used CD4+ or CD8+ T cells sorted from blood, collected in a trial of the OX40 agonist ivuxolimab. The CDR3 DNA sequence: TGTGCCAGCAACTCCCCAGCAGGGGGCGTAAGTCAGAATGGCTACACCTTC. Residues: CASNSPAGGVSQNGYTF.